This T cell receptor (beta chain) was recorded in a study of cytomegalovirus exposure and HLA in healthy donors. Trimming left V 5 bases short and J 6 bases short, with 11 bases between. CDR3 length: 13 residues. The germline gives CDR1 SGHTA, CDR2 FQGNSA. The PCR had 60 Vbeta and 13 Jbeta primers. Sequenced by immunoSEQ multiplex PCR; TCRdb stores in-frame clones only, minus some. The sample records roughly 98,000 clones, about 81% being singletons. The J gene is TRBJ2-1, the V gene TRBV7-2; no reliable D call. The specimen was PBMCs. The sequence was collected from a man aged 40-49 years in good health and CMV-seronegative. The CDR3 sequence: CASSRNSGNEQFF. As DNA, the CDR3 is TGTGCCAGCAGCCGCAATTCAGGCAATGAGCAGTTCTTC.